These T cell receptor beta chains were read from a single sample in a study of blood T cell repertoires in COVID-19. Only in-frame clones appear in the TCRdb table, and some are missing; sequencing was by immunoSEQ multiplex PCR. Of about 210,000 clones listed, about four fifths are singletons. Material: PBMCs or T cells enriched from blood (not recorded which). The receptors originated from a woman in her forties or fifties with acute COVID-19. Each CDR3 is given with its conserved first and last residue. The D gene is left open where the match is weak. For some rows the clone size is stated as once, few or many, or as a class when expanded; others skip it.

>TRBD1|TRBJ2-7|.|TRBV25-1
CASSAASDRGWNEQYF
TGTGCCAGCAGTGCCGCCTCGGACAGGGGGTGGAACGAGCAGTACTTC
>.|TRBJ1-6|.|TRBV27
CASGGQGQGSSPLHF
TGTGCCAGCGGCGGCCAGGGACAAGGAAGCTCACCCCTCCACTTT
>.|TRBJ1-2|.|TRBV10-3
CAISTTYIEGYTF
TGTGCCATCAGTACTACATATATCGAGGGCTACACCTTC
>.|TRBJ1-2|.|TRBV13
CASSLAGEYYGYTF
TGTGCCAGCAGCTTAGCAGGGGAATACTATGGCTACACCTTC
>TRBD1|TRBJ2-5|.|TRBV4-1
CASSRSAGQGQETQYF
TGCGCCAGCAGCCGCTCGGCTGGACAGGGTCAAGAGACCCAGTACTTC
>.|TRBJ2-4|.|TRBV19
CASSDSGLAKNIQYF
TGTGCCAGTAGTGACTCGGGACTAGCCAAAAACATTCAGTACTTC
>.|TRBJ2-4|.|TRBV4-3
CASSQETGLAKNIQYF
TGCGCCAGCAGCCAAGAGACAGGACTAGCCAAAAACATTCAGTACTTC
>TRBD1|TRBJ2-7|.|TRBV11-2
CASSLARTGRSPYEQYF
TGTGCCAGCAGCTTAGCCCGGACAGGGCGAAGTCCCTACGAGCAGTACTTC
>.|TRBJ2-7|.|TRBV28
CASSLRSQGYEQYF
TGTGCCAGCAGTTTACGATCACAGGGTTACGAGCAGTACTTC
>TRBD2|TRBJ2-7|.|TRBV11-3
CASSYSGLAGYEQYF
TGTGCCAGCAGCTATTCGGGACTAGCGGGGTACGAGCAGTACTTC
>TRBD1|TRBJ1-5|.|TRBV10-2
CASTDRVGPQHF
TGCGCCAGTACTGACAGGGTAGGGCCCCAGCATTTT
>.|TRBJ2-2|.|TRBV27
CASSLVGTGELFF
TGTGCCAGCAGTCTAGTGGGCACCGGGGAGCTGTTTTTT
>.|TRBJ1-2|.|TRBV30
CAWRLGEGYGYTF
TGTGCCTGGAGATTGGGGGAGGGGTATGGCTACACCTTC
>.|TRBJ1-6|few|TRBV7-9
CASSASALNSPLHF
TGTGCCAGCAGCGCCAGTGCCTTGAATTCACCCCTCCACTTT
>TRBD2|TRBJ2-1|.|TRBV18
CASSPPTLAGGNEQFF
TGTGCCAGCTCACCACCAACCCTAGCGGGAGGCAATGAGCAGTTCTTC
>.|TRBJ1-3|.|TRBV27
CASSFRGGAGNTIYF
TGTGCCAGCAGTTTCCGCGGAGGGGCTGGAAACACCATATATTTT
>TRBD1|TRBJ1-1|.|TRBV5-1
CASSLGQGALTEAFF
TGCGCCAGCAGCTTGGGACAGGGGGCGCTAACTGAAGCTTTCTTT
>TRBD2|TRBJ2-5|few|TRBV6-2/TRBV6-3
CASSYGGSGPSQYF
TGTGCCAGCAGTTACGGTGGTAGCGGGCCTTCCCAGTACTTC
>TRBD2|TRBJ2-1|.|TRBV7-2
CASSLGRTSHEQFF
TGTGCCAGCAGCTTAGGTCGGACTAGTCATGAGCAGTTCTTC
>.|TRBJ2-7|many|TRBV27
CASSFSFAYEQYF
TGTGCCAGCAGTTTTAGTTTCGCCTACGAGCAGTACTTC
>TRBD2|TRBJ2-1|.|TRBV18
CASSPGTSGLNEQFF
TGTGCCAGCTCACCCGGGACTAGCGGGCTGAATGAGCAGTTCTTC
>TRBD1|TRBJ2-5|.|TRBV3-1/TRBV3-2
CASGRGTLSDF
TGTGCCAGCGGCAGGGGGACCCTGAGTGACTTC
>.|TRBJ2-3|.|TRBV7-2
CASSSGTNTQYF
TGTGCCAGCAGCTCAGGGACAAATACGCAGTATTTT
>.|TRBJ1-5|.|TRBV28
CASSPDRWGEVSNQPQHF
TGTGCCAGCAGTCCGGACCGGTGGGGGGAAGTTAGCAATCAGCCCCAGCATTTT
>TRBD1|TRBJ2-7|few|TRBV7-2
CASNKQGGSYEQYF
TGTGCCAGCAACAAACAGGGGGGTTCCTACGAGCAGTACTTC
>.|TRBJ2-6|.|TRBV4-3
CASSQSFSSGANVLTF
TGCGCCAGCAGCCAATCTTTCAGCTCTGGGGCCAACGTCCTGACTTTC
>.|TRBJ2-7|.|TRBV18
CASSPPGDPGGQYF
TGTGCCAGCTCACCACCTGGCGACCCTGGCGGGCAGTACTTC
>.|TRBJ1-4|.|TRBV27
CASSSLGRARGEKLFF
TGTGCCAGCAGTTCCCTGGGGAGGGCGCGAGGAGAAAAACTGTTTTTT
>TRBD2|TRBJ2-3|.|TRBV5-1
CASSWRTSGSTDTQYF
TGCGCCAGCAGCTGGCGGACTAGCGGGAGCACAGATACGCAGTATTTT
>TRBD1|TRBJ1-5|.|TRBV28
CASSQGTGKSNQPQHF
TGTGCCAGCAGTCAGGGGACAGGGAAAAGCAATCAGCCCCAGCATTTT
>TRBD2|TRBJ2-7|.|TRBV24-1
CATSDPSGGGYEQYF
TGTGCCACCAGTGACCCTAGCGGGGGAGGCTACGAGCAGTACTTC
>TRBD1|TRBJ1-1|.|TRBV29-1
CSVDRGHLLNTEAFF
TGCAGCGTCGACAGGGGGCATCTATTGAACACTGAAGCTTTCTTT
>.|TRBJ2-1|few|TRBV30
CAWSGEVEQFF
TGTGCCTGGAGTGGTGAGGTCGAGCAGTTCTTC
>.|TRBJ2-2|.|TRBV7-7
CASSLTSSGELFF
TGTGCCAGCAGCCTCACTAGTTCCGGGGAGCTGTTTTTT
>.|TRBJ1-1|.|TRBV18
CASSLNKNTEAFF
TGTGCCAGCTCACTTAACAAGAACACTGAAGCTTTCTTT
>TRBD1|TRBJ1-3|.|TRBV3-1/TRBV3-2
CASSQPRDSIENTIYF
TGTGCCAGCAGCCAACCCCGGGACAGCATCGAAAACACCATATATTTT
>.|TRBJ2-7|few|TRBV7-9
CASSFPGEGEQYF
TGTGCCAGCAGCTTTCCAGGGGAAGGCGAGCAGTACTTC
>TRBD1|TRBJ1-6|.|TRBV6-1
CASSVLDRGRNSPLHF
TGTGCCAGCAGTGTCCTTGACAGGGGGCGTAATTCACCCCTCCACTTT
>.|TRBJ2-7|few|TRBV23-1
CASPGNEQYF
TGCGCCAGCCCGGGGAACGAGCAGTACTTC
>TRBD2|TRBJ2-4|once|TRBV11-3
CASSLDGLAGGEGSKNIQYF
TGTGCCAGCAGCTTAGACGGACTAGCGGGGGGTGAGGGGTCCAAAAACATTCAGTACTTC
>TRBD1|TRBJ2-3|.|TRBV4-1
CASSPRTGRADTQYF
TGCGCCAGCAGCCCTCGGACAGGACGCGCAGATACGCAGTATTTT
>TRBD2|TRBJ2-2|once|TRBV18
CASSPLRERTGELFF
TGTGCCAGCTCACCATTGCGGGAGCGCACCGGGGAGCTGTTTTTT
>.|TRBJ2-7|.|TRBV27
CASGQVYEQYF
TGTGCCAGTGGCCAGGTCTACGAGCAGTACTTC
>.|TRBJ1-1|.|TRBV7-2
CASSIDRNTEAFF
TGTGCCAGCAGCATAGACAGGAACACTGAAGCTTTCTTT
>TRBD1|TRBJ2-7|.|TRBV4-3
CASSQSRTGGSYEQYF
TGCGCCAGCAGCCAGTCGAGGACAGGGGGATCCTACGAGCAGTACTTC
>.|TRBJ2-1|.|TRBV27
CASSVRGSSYNEQFF
TGTGCCAGCAGTGTCAGAGGATCCTCCTACAATGAGCAGTTCTTC
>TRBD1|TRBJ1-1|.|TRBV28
CASGQGYTEAFF
TGTGCCAGCGGACAGGGGTACACTGAAGCTTTCTTT
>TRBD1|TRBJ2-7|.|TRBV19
CASSILTTGVDEQYF
TGTGCCAGTAGTATCCTCACGACAGGGGTGGACGAGCAGTACTTC
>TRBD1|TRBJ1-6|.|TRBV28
CASSTQGGLTLHF
TGTGCCAGCAGTACCCAGGGGGGATTGACCCTCCACTTT